What follows are 10 T cell receptor beta chains derived from one specimen sequenced in a study of T cell changes during pregnancy in multiple sclerosis. Using immunoSEQ multiplex PCR, the repertoire was profiled, and TCRdb retains in-frame clones only, with some absent. Of tens of thousands of clones detected, more than 90% appear once; the ten largest clones hold 5.7%. The sequencing used CD8+ T cells from peripheral blood mononuclear cells, collected before pregnancy. Receptors were obtained from a female donor with multiple sclerosis, enrolled in a pregnancy study.

This clone was seen a single time. The gene calls are TRBV6-5 and TRBJ2-7, with D perhaps TRBD1 (5 bases). This CDR3 is 13 amino acids long. Trimming took off 8 bases at V and 2 bases at J, with 13 bases between the two ends. Looked up from germline, CDR1 is MNHEY and CDR2 is SVGAGI. CDR3: CASGAATTYEQYF. The CDR3, as DNA: TGTGCCAGCGGGGCAGCTACCACCTACGAGCAGTACTTC.

This rearrangement joins TRBV4-2 to TRBJ2-3, with 9 nucleotides matching TRBD1. The germline CDR1 and CDR2 sequences are LGHNA and YNFKEQ. J was trimmed by 2 bases and V by 1 base; bases with no gene match: 7. The CDR3 contains 17 residues. CDR3 bases: TGTGCCAGCAGCCAAGGGGGGACAGGGCATTTCACAGATACGCAGTATTTT. It specifies CASSQGGTGHFTDTQYF.

J is TRBJ2-7 and V is TRBV2; 10 bases align to TRBD1. Germline CDR1 and CDR2: SNHLY and FYNNEI. V shed 6 bases and J 2 bases; nucleotides not matched to a gene: 1. CDR3 length: 13 amino acids. CDR3 sequence (DNA): TGTGCCAGCAGCGACAGGGGGCCCTACGAGCAGTACTTC. This gives the protein CASSDRGPYEQYF.

The gene calls are TRBV27 and TRBJ1-1, with a weak D call TRBD1 (5 bases). Germline CDR1 and CDR2: MNHEY and SMNVEV (reference sequence). The CDR3 sequence is 12 residues long. V dropped 4 bases and J dropped 4 bases, with 7 bases sitting between them. The CDR3: CASSYGGTEAFF. CDR3 coding DNA: TGTGCCAGCAGTTACGGGGGCACTGAAGCTTTCTTT.

This chain joins TRBV2 and TRBJ1-1, with 7 nucleotides matching TRBD1. J lost 7 bases, V lost 4 bases, and 3 bases had no gene match. Germline V gene sequence: CDR1 SNHLY, CDR2 FYNNEI. The CDR3 sequence is 12 residues long. CDR3 in DNA: TGTGCCAGCAGTGGGGGACAGTTTGAAGCTTTCTTT. Protein: CASSGGQFEAFF.

This clone was counted once. The genes are TRBV7-2 and TRBJ2-7, with TRBD1 matching 8 bases. Germline V gives CDR1 SGHTA, CDR2 FQGNSA. The CDR3 is 18 amino acids. Trimming removed 2 bases from V and 1 base from J; junction bases left unmatched: 13. CDR3 nucleotides: TGTGCCAGCAGCTTAAGGGCACCAGGGGGCTCCACTTCCTACGAGCAGTACTTC. It encodes CASSLRAPGGSTSYEQYF.

V gene TRBV27 combines with J gene TRBJ2-5; tentative D call: TRBD1 (5 bases). V was shortened by 7 bases and J by 1 base, with 10 bases between the two germline ends. Germline CDR1 and CDR2: MNHEY and SMNVEV (reference sequence). This CDR3 is built from 13 residues. The CDR3 loop reads CASTDSFQETQYF. In nucleotides, the CDR3 is TGTGCCAGCACCGACAGCTTCCAAGAGACCCAGTACTTC.

This chain joins TRBV9 and TRBJ2-5; D is unresolved. V was pared by 0 bases and J by 3 bases, with 9 bases between. Germline assignment: CDR1 SGDLS and CDR2 YYNGEE. The CDR3 contains 14 residues. CDR3 sequence reads: CASSVEYQEETQYF. The CDR3 DNA is TGTGCCAGCAGCGTAGAATATCAGGAAGAGACCCAGTACTTC.

This chain uses TRBV2 with TRBJ2-1; possible D gene TRBD2, 5 bases. CDR1 SNHLY and CDR2 FYNNEI come from the germline V gene. The CDR3 totals 13 residues. Trimming removed 10 bases from V and 3 bases from J, with 13 bases in between. CDR3 DNA sequence: TGTGCCATCCGGGAAATTCTCTACAATGAGCAGTTCTTC. Its translation is CAIREILYNEQFF. Variable domain in full (rest from reference TRBV2 and TRBJ2-1): EPEVTQTPSHQVTQMGQEVILRCVPISNHLYFYWYRQILGQKVEFLVSFYNNEISEKSEIFDDQFSVERPDGSNFTLKIRSTKLEDSAMYFCAIREILYNEQFFGPGTRLTVL.

The count of this clone is one. The rearrangement joins TRBV9 to TRBJ1-6, with D perhaps matching TRBD1 (5 bases). V shed 2 bases and J shed 9 bases, with 12 bases lying between them. Germline values: CDR1 SGDLS, CDR2 YYNGEE. The CDR3 is made up of 14 amino acids. CDR3 in amino acids: CASSVYGGGSPLHF. CDR3 DNA sequence: TGTGCCAGCAGCGTTTATGGGGGAGGTTCACCCCTCCACTTT.